The rows below give T cell receptor beta chains drawn from one sample of a study of CD8+ T cells in alopecia areata. Profiling relied on immunoSEQ multiplex PCR, and the TCRdb table lists in-frame clones only, not all of them. The sample records about 210,000 clones, around three fifths being singletons. The sample consisted of CD4+ T cells sorted from blood, taken at week 4, from a patient treated with tofacitinib. These receptors were taken from a human donor with alopecia areata. Both conserved end residues are part of each CDR3. A D gene is named only where the DNA matches it firmly. Clone size is given for some rows only: seen once, a few or many times, or a class if the clone is expanded.

CDR3: CAWSPGWETQYF
DNA: TGTGCCTGGAGTCCAGGTTGGGAGACCCAGTACTTC
D: .
size: few
V: TRBV30
J: TRBJ2-5

CDR3: CASSSDTLYGYTF
DNA: TGTGCCAGCAGCTCGGACACTCTCTATGGCTACACCTTC
D: .
size: .
V: TRBV7-9
J: TRBJ1-2

CDR3: CASSQGQRYNSPLHF
DNA: TGTGCCAGCAGCCAAGGACAGCGCTATAATTCACCCCTCCACTTT
D: .
size: .
V: TRBV14
J: TRBJ1-6

CDR3: CASIGTGYEQYF
DNA: TGTGCCAGCATCGGGACAGGGTATGAGCAGTACTTC
D: TRBD1
size: few
V: TRBV7-2
J: TRBJ2-7

CDR3: CASSSGQGDYGYTF
DNA: TGCGCCAGCAGCTCGGGACAGGGGGACTATGGCTACACCTTC
D: TRBD1
size: few
V: TRBV5-1
J: TRBJ1-2

CDR3: CASSLSGANTGELFF
DNA: TGTGCCAGCAGCTTAAGCGGGGCGAACACCGGGGAGCTGTTTTTT
D: TRBD2
size: .
V: TRBV7-9
J: TRBJ2-2

CDR3: CASSPGLLSYEQYF
DNA: TGTGCCAGCAGCCCAGGACTACTCTCCTACGAGCAGTACTTC
D: .
size: once
V: TRBV7-9
J: TRBJ2-7

CDR3: CASSQSRKTQYF
DNA: TGTGCCAGCAGCCAAAGCAGGAAGACCCAGTACTTC
D: .
size: .
V: TRBV6-5
J: TRBJ2-5

CDR3: CSVSLGEETQYF
DNA: TGCAGCGTTAGTCTGGGGGAGGAGACCCAGTACTTC
D: .
size: .
V: TRBV29-1
J: TRBJ2-5

CDR3: CASSLYPIAGGYTQYF
DNA: TGTGCCAGCAGCCTCTACCCTATTGCGGGGGGGTATACGCAGTATTTT
D: TRBD2
size: .
V: TRBV7-8
J: TRBJ2-3

CDR3: CAWATGPEAFF
DNA: TGTGCCTGGGCTACAGGACCGGAAGCTTTCTTT
D: .
size: .
V: TRBV30
J: TRBJ1-1

CDR3: CASSQVLAGDSSYEQYF
DNA: TGCGCCAGCAGCCAAGTACTAGCGGGGGACAGCTCCTACGAGCAGTACTTC
D: TRBD2
size: .
V: TRBV4-3
J: TRBJ2-7

CDR3: CASSATGNQPQHF
DNA: TGTGCCAGCAGTGCAACAGGGAATCAGCCCCAGCATTTT
D: .
size: .
V: TRBV25-1
J: TRBJ1-5

CDR3: CASSRTGSIYGYTF
DNA: TGTGCCAGCAGCCGGACAGGGAGTATATATGGCTACACCTTC
D: TRBD1
size: .
V: TRBV5-8
J: TRBJ1-2

CDR3: CASSLFRGFNNEQFF
DNA: TGTGCCAGCAGCTTATTTCGGGGTTTTAACAATGAGCAGTTCTTC
D: .
size: .
V: TRBV7-9
J: TRBJ2-1

CDR3: CASSSLQGTGELFF
DNA: TGTGCCAGCAGCTCCCTACAGGGAACCGGGGAGCTGTTTTTT
D: .
size: .
V: TRBV11-2
J: TRBJ2-2

CDR3: CASSEDRDTEAFF
DNA: TGTGCCAGCAGCGAGGACAGGGACACTGAAGCTTTCTTT
D: TRBD1
size: .
V: TRBV2
J: TRBJ1-1

CDR3: CSVELLAGSSYEQYF
DNA: TGCAGCGTTGAGCTACTAGCGGGGAGCTCCTACGAGCAGTACTTC
D: TRBD2
size: few
V: TRBV29-1
J: TRBJ2-7

CDR3: CASTRFGDTEAFF
DNA: TGTGCCAGTACCAGGTTCGGGGACACTGAAGCTTTCTTT
D: .
size: .
V: TRBV19
J: TRBJ1-1

CDR3: CASSPQGYGANEKLFF
DNA: TGTGCCAGCAGCCCCCAGGGATATGGAGCTAATGAAAAACTGTTTTTT
D: .
size: few
V: TRBV7-9
J: TRBJ1-4